This TCR beta chain was sequenced in a study of blood T cell repertoires in COVID-19. Produced via immunoSEQ multiplex PCR; TCRdb's table is partial and in-frame only. The data hold about 170,000 clones, with 87% observed a single time. This CDR3 spans 16 amino acids. From germline, CDR1 is SGHRS and CDR2 YFSETQ. V shed 2 bases and J shed 4 bases, with 16 bases lying between them. This clone appeared a single time. V usage is TRBV5-1 and J usage is TRBJ2-1; TRBD1 is a possible D gene (6 bases). This TCR was sampled from a woman aged 45 to 65 with acute or convalescent COVID-19. The sequenced material came from peripheral blood. The CDR3 nucleotides are TGCGCCAGCAGCTTCCTTTCCGGTACAGGGTACAATGAGCAGTTCTTC. This translates into CASSFLSGTGYNEQFF.